This entry lists 10 T cell receptor beta chains sequenced from one sample in a study of identifying expanded T cells in peripheral blood. Assay used: immunoSEQ multiplex PCR; TCRdb lists only in-frame clones, some missing. The data show about 94,000 clones, 70% to 90% seen once. Sequencing was done on a sample of blood. The receptor set was obtained from a person between 18 and 75 years old in good health.

V and J are TRBV11-2 and TRBJ2-1; D uncertain. The CDR3 totals 16 residues. Germline CDR1 is SGHAT and CDR2 is FQNNGV. The V end was cut by 4 bases, the J end by 0 bases, with 13 bases between. The CDR3 loop is CASSSSAKGSYNEQFF. CDR3 nucleotides: TGTGCCAGCAGCTCGTCCGCAAAAGGCTCCTACAATGAGCAGTTCTTC.

The rearrangement uses TRBV9 and TRBJ2-1; D perhaps matches TRBD2 (6 bases). The germline gives CDR1 SGDLS, CDR2 YYNGEE. V lost 4 bases, J lost 1 base, and 15 bases lay in between. The CDR3 has 16 residues. DNA of the CDR3: TGTGCCAGCAGCCCAGCCGGGGGTGAATCCTACAATGAGCAGTTCTTC. It encodes CASSPAGGESYNEQFF.

V gene TRBV12-5 combines with J gene TRBJ1-1; D possibly corresponds to TRBD1 (6 bases). V was clipped by 1 base and J by 1 base, with 10 bases between them. Per the germline V gene, CDR1 is LGHNT and CDR2 is FRNRAP. CDR3 size: 15 residues. For the CDR3, the DNA is TGTGCTAGTGGTTTGGAGACAGGTAGGAACACTGAAGCTTTCTTT. The encoded protein is CASGLETGRNTEAFF.

J is TRBJ2-7 and V is TRBV11-2, with 8 bases matching TRBD1. The ends lost 2 bases at V and 2 bases at J; junction bases unmatched: 14. This CDR3 comprises 18 residues. Germline assignment: CDR1 SGHAT and CDR2 FQNNGV. CDR3 in amino acids: CASSLRTGYDSATYEQYF. The CDR3 DNA is TGTGCCAGCAGCTTACGGACAGGGTATGACTCGGCGACCTACGAGCAGTACTTC.

This sequence joins TRBV19 and TRBJ2-3, with D unresolved. The length of the CDR3 is 14 residues. V was pared by 6 bases and J by 0 bases, with 10 bases between. The germline V gene has CDR1 LNHDA and CDR2 SQIVND (reference sequence). CDR3 loop: CASRKGGSTDTQYF. CDR3 nucleotide sequence: TGTGCCAGTAGGAAGGGTGGGAGCACAGATACGCAGTATTTT.

The chain recombines TRBV7-8 with TRBJ1-2; unclear D gene. The ends were cut back, 1 base at V and 5 bases at J, with 11 bases in the middle. Germline V gene sequence: CDR1 SGHVS, CDR2 FQNEAQ. The CDR3 consists of 14 residues. For the CDR3, the DNA is TGTGCCAGCAGCTTAGACAGCCCTGGGTATGGCTACACCTTC. This translates into CASSLDSPGYGYTF.

The CDR3 nucleotides read TGTGCCAGCAGCTTAGAGGAGGGAGCTGAAGCTTTCTTT. The encoded protein is CASSLEEGAEAFF. The chain couples TRBV11-1 to TRBJ1-1, with D hard to call. V lost 1 base, J lost 6 bases, and 9 bases lay in between. CDR1 SGHAT and CDR2 FQDESV come from the germline V gene (reference sequence). This CDR3 region has 13 residues.

The chain recombines TRBV10-1 with TRBJ1-2, with 9 bases matching TRBD1. This CDR3 comprises 13 residues. The V and J ends lost 5 bases and 3 bases, in that order; junction bases with no gene match: 1. Germline-derived CDR1 and CDR2 are WNHNN and SYGVQD (reference sequence). This CDR3 reads CASSRDRDYGYTF. In nucleotides, the CDR3 is TGCGCCAGCAGTCGGGACAGGGACTATGGCTACACCTTC.

This clone was observed a single time. This chain joins TRBV7-7 and TRBJ2-3, with D possibly matching TRBD2 (5 bases). The CDR3 covers 15 residues. Deletions cut 3 bases from V and 0 bases from J, with 10 bases between. Germline V gene data show CDR1 as SSHAT and CDR2 as FNYEAQ (reference sequence). CDR3 in amino acids: CASSFGMSSTDTQYF. In DNA form, the CDR3 reads TGTGCCAGCAGCTTCGGGATGTCTAGCACAGATACGCAGTATTTT.

The chain has TRBV18 and TRBJ2-7; no definite D call. Germline V gene lookup returns CDR1 KGHSH and CDR2 LQKENI. This CDR3 has 16 amino acids. V dropped 0 bases and J dropped 7 bases, with 19 bases sitting between them. CDR3 sequence: CASSPPLVPTSREQYF. The CDR3 DNA follows: TGTGCCAGCTCACCACCGCTGGTGCCCACCTCTCGGGAGCAGTACTTC.